The 32 T cell receptor beta chains reported below all come from one sample, sequenced in a study of cytomegalovirus exposure and HLA in healthy donors. In the PCR, 60 Vbeta and 13 Jbeta primers were used. Libraries were prepared by immunoSEQ multiplex PCR; TCRdb keeps only in-frame clonotypes and omits some of them. Of 100,000 to 150,000 clones in the sample, 55% to 75% are singletons; the top ten hold less than 4.5%. The specimen sequenced was PBMCs. The receptors here all came from a man younger than 40 in good health and CMV-seronegative.

The gene calls are TRBV29-1 and TRBJ2-1, with D perhaps matching TRBD2 (6 bases). CDR3 length equals 13 residues. Germline values: CDR1 SQVTM, CDR2 ANQGSEA. V was shortened by 7 bases and J by 7 bases, with 17 bases between the two germline ends. Here the CDR3 DNA reads TGCAGCGCCACCGGGTCTGGGGGGAATGAGCAGTTCTTC. This translates into CSATGSGGNEQFF.

In the case of this clone: Other nucleotide sequences from this sample produce the same CDR3. V and J are TRBV5-8 and TRBJ1-6, with 7 bases matching TRBD1. The CDR3 loop spans 14 amino acids. Germline loops: CDR1 SGHTS, CDR2 YDEGEE. The J segment lost 10 bases and the V segment lost 6 bases, leaving 10 bases of the junction unmatched. The CDR3 region has the DNA TGTGCCAGCAACCTAGACAGGGTGAGCTCACCCCTCCACTTT. Translation: CASNLDRVSSPLHF.

The CDR3 coding sequence is TGTGCCAGCAGGGAGGGGCGTAGAAATCAGCCCCAGCATTTT. Translated, it gives CASREGRRNQPQHF. V is TRBV6-5 and J is TRBJ1-5; TRBD1 might be the D (5 bases). The CDR3 sequence is 14 residues long. Germline CDR1 is MNHEY and CDR2 is SVGAGI. Trimming pared 6 bases from V and 4 bases from J, leaving 13 bases between.

The V gene is TRBV11-2, the J gene TRBJ2-1; TRBD1 agrees at 12 bases. The V gene's germline CDR1 is SGHAT and CDR2 FQNNGV. V trimming: 5 bases; J trimming: 4 bases; junction bases outside the gene matches: 9. The CDR3 covers 17 residues. CDR3 nucleotides: TGTGCCAGCAGCAAGGGACAGGGGGCGCGTATTTACAATGAGCAGTTCTTC. Its protein is CASSKGQGARIYNEQFF.

This chain uses TRBV18 with TRBJ2-7, with 8 bases that match TRBD2. The V segment lost 4 bases and the J segment 6 bases; nucleotides outside the gene matches: 11. This CDR3 is 15 amino acids long. Germline values: CDR1 KGHSH, CDR2 LQKENI. CDR3 DNA: TGTGCCAGCTCACTCCTTTATCGGGGGGGCCGCGAGCAGTACTTC. Translating gives CASSLLYRGGREQYF.

The chain is built from TRBV7-9 and TRBJ2-7, with TRBD1 matching 10 bases. The ends lost 1 base at V and 4 bases at J; junction bases unmatched: 4. Germline CDR1 SEHNR, CDR2 FQNEAQ (reference sequence). This CDR3 has 15 amino acids. CDR3 in DNA: TGTGCCAGCAGCTTAGGGGGGACAGGGGAATACGAGCAGTACTTC. Protein sequence: CASSLGGTGEYEQYF. Together with reference TRBV7-9 and TRBJ2-7, the CDR3 gives the full variable domain: DTGVSQNPRHKITKRGQNVTFRCDPISEHNRLYWYRQTLGQGPEFLTYFQNEAQLEKSRLLSDRFSAERPKGSFSTLEIQRTEQGDSAMYLCASSLGGTGEYEQYFGPGTRLTVT.

The chain uses TRBV7-9 and TRBJ1-2; 7 nucleotides agree with TRBD1. Germline loops: CDR1 SEHNR, CDR2 FQNEAQ (reference sequence). The CDR3 covers 14 residues. Germline trimming cut 2 bases from V and 7 bases from J; bases unmatched to any gene: 7. The CDR3 sequence: CASSLTGEESGYTF. In DNA, the CDR3 is TGTGCCAGCAGCTTAACAGGGGAGGAGAGTGGCTACACCTTC.

This sequence joins TRBV27 and TRBJ1-1; D uncertain. Trimming cost V 6 bases and J 3 bases, with 11 bases left between them. The CDR3 has 13 residues. Germline V gives CDR1 MNHEY, CDR2 SMNVEV (reference sequence). CDR3 loop: CASSQADYTEAFF. Here the CDR3 DNA reads TGTGCCAGCAGCCAGGCAGATTACACTGAAGCTTTCTTT.

This clone appeared a few times. The J gene is TRBJ2-5, the V gene TRBV10-1; D possibly corresponds to TRBD1 (6 bases). V lost 1 base and J lost 5, with 20 bases in between. Germline loops: CDR1 WNHNN, CDR2 SYGVQD (reference sequence). This CDR3 comprises 17 residues. In nucleotides, the CDR3 is TGCGCCAGCAGTGAGTTTTACTACGACAGGATCCAGGAGACCCAGTACTTC. It translates to CASSEFYYDRIQETQYF.

The chain carries TRBV5-8 and TRBJ2-7, with D possibly TRBD2 on 7 matching bases. The CDR3 runs 14 residues. V lost 2 bases to trimming and J lost 5 bases, with 14 bases between them. CDR1 and CDR2 (germline): SGHTS, YDEGEE. This chain's CDR3 is CASSFIGGAHEQYF. The CDR3 DNA reads as TGTGCCAGCAGCTTTATTGGGGGGGCCCACGAGCAGTACTTC.

The chain combines TRBV5-4 with TRBJ2-6; D gene uncertain. The CDR3 spans 15 residues. V was trimmed by 0 bases and J by 0 bases, leaving 4 bases between them. Germline lookup yields CDR1 SGHNT and CDR2 YYREEE (reference sequence). CDR3 residues: CASSLDISGANVLTF. The CDR3 nucleotides read TGTGCCAGCAGCTTGGATATCTCTGGGGCCAACGTCCTGACTTTC.

Only a few counts were recorded for this clone. The CDR3 nucleotides read TGTGCCAGCAGCCCCCGGACTAGCGGGGGGGTTCGCACCGGGGAGCTGTTTTTT. The encoded protein is CASSPRTSGGVRTGELFF. The chain couples TRBV5-4 to TRBJ2-2; 15 bases match TRBD2. After removal of 4 bases from V and 4 bases from J, the junction contained 8 bases not matched to a gene. The CDR3 covers 18 residues. Germline V gene lookup returns CDR1 SGHNT and CDR2 YYREEE (reference sequence).

This clone was seen only a few times. The V call is TRBV10-3, the J call TRBJ1-1; D is uncertain. V dropped 3 bases and J dropped 1 base, with 9 bases sitting between them. Germline CDR1 and CDR2: ENHRY and SYGVKD. The CDR3 length is 14 residues. CDR3 region: CAISDGLKNTEAFF. In nucleotides, the CDR3 is TGTGCCATCAGTGACGGACTAAAGAACACTGAAGCTTTCTTT.

This rearrangement joins TRBV11-2 to TRBJ2-5; 7 bases match TRBD2. CDR1 is SGHAT and CDR2 is FQNNGV in the germline V gene. This CDR3 has 16 amino acids. V lost 2 bases to trimming and J lost 5 bases; unmatched junction nucleotides: 11. In DNA form, the CDR3 reads TGTGCCAGCAGCTTACGGGACCGCATGGGAGGGGAGACCCAGTACTTC. It encodes CASSLRDRMGGETQYF.

The rearrangement joins TRBV4-1 to TRBJ2-5; the match to TRBD1 covers 10 bases. In germline, CDR1 is MGHRA, CDR2 YSYEKL. V lost 5 bases and J lost 4; bases outside the gene matches: 7. The CDR3 is 15 amino acids. In DNA, the CDR3 is TGCGCCAGCAGCGTACGGACAGGGGGGAGAGAGACCCAGTACTTC. This translates into CASSVRTGGRETQYF.

This chain uses TRBV28 with TRBJ1-2, with 7 bases identical to TRBD1. This CDR3 has 14 residues. Germline assignment: CDR1 MDHEN and CDR2 SYDVKM. The trim removed 6 bases at V and 8 bases at J, leaving 12 bases unmatched. CDR3 DNA: TGTGCCAGCAGCCCAAGACAGGGCGGTTGGGGCTACACCTTC. The encoded protein is CASSPRQGGWGYTF.

The chain employs TRBV15 and TRBJ1-5; D may be TRBD1 (6 bases). From germline, CDR1 is LNHNV and CDR2 YYDKDF (reference sequence). The V gene lost 7 bases and the J gene lost 3 bases, with 10 bases spanning the gap. The CDR3 runs to 13 residues. The CDR3 coding sequence is TGTGCCACCAAGTGGGGGCCCAATCAGCCCCAGCATTTT. It encodes CATKWGPNQPQHF.

This chain joins TRBV5-1 and TRBJ1-2, with D perhaps TRBD1 (6 bases). The germline V gene has CDR1 SGHRS and CDR2 YFSETQ. The CDR3 extends over 15 amino acids. The V and J ends lost 4 bases and 2 bases respectively, with 15 bases between them. CDR3 sequence (DNA): TGCGCCAGCAGCCCACCTACAGGGTTAAACTATGGCTACACCTTC. Amino acid sequence: CASSPPTGLNYGYTF.

About this clone itself: At one end, the junction sequence differs from germline, possibly due to a read error. CDR3 residues: CVWMTGLSSPLHF. The CDR3 nucleotides read TGTGTCTGGATGACAGGGTTGAGCTCACCCCTCCACTTT. The chain is built from TRBV30 and TRBJ1-6; 7 bases match TRBD1. The CDR3 contains 13 residues. Germline V gives CDR1 GTSNPN, CDR2 SVGIG (reference sequence).

The rearrangement joins TRBV5-1 to TRBJ1-2; D gene uncertain. The CDR3 contains 15 residues. V shed 3 bases and J shed 4 bases, with 16 bases lying between them. Per the germline V gene, CDR1 is SGHRS and CDR2 is YFSETQ. This CDR3 reads CASSSQNRVGYGYTF. CDR3 nucleotide sequence: TGCGCCAGCAGCTCTCAGAACAGAGTCGGCTATGGCTACACCTTC.

In its sample, this clone was seen a few times. The junction shows a germline mismatch at one end, possibly a read error. This chain links TRBV18 with TRBJ2-7, with 9 bases aligning to TRBD2. This CDR3 contains 15 residues. Germline assignment: CDR1 KGHSH and CDR2 LQKENI. For the CDR3, the DNA is TGTGCCAGCTCACCAGGGGCTAACAGCGGGGGGATCGGGGTCTTC. Its protein is CASSPGANSGGIGVF.

The chain joins TRBV5-1 to TRBJ1-5; 11 nucleotides line up with TRBD1. The CDR3 extends over 16 amino acids. The germline CDR1 and CDR2 sequences are SGHRS and YFSETQ. The ends lost 4 bases at V and 6 bases at J; junction bases unmatched: 9. CDR3 region: CASSPGTGGGSQPQHF. CDR3 coding DNA: TGCGCCAGCAGCCCCGGGACAGGGGGGGGGAGTCAGCCCCAGCATTTT.

The chain uses TRBV6-9 and TRBJ2-5, with TRBD1 identical over 10 bases. The DNA end is more similar to TRBJ2-7, so the J call may be wrong. This CDR3 is built from 16 residues. Germline V gene data show CDR1 as MNHGY and CDR2 as SVAAGI. The CDR3, as DNA: TGTGCCAGCAGTCCCACCTCGGGACAGGGGCCCTACGAGCAGTACTTC. Encoded protein: CASSPTSGQGPYEQYF.

The rearrangement uses TRBV9 and TRBJ1-1; D gene ambiguous. The CDR3 length is 14 residues. The V end was cut by 2 bases, the J end by 1 base, with 9 bases between. Germline loops: CDR1 SGDLS, CDR2 YYNGEE. This CDR3 reads CASSVGPWNTEAFF. In DNA form, the CDR3 reads TGTGCCAGCAGCGTTGGGCCCTGGAACACTGAAGCTTTCTTT.

The CDR3 reads CASSWGAGVKGETQYF. The CDR3 DNA reads as TGCGCCAGCAGCTGGGGAGCGGGGGTTAAGGGAGAGACCCAGTACTTC. V usage is TRBV5-1 and J usage is TRBJ2-5; 8 positions match TRBD2. Germline CDR1 and CDR2: SGHRS and YFSETQ. This CDR3 is built from 16 residues. The ends lost 3 bases at V and 4 bases at J; junction bases unmatched: 11.

CDR3 region: CTSSQVWHGYTF. The CDR3 nucleotides are TGCACCAGCAGCCAAGTTTGGCATGGCTACACCTTC. V usage is TRBV1 and J usage is TRBJ1-2; the table gives TRBD1 as D, unverified against the DNA. TRBV1 is labeled a pseudogene. There are 12 residues in the CDR3.

This clone was seen a few times. The CDR3 loop reads CASSLDRAAQAFF. CDR3 DNA sequence: TGTGCCAGCAGCTTGGACAGAGCGGCTCAAGCTTTCTTT. The V gene is TRBV7-8, the J gene TRBJ1-1; a weak D match, TRBD1 (6 bases). The CDR3 extends over 13 amino acids. The V end lost 3 bases, the J end lost 9 bases, and 14 bases lay between the germline ends. The germline gives CDR1 SGHVS, CDR2 FQNEAQ. The full variable domain, its missing parts supplied by reference TRBV7-8 and TRBJ1-1, is GAGVSQSPRYKVAKRGQDVALRCDPISGHVSLFWYQQALGQGPEFLTYFQNEAQLDKSGLPSDRFFAERPEGSVSTLKIQRTQQEDSAVYLCASSLDRAAQAFFGQGTRLTVV.

The V call is TRBV6-6, the J call TRBJ2-5; 7 positions match TRBD1. The CDR3 covers 14 residues. Per germline, CDR1 MNHNY and CDR2 SVGAGI (reference sequence). Losses at the gene ends were 2 bases for V and 4 bases for J; bases not matched to a gene: 4. CDR3 in amino acids: CASSYEGARETQYF. CDR3 DNA sequence: TGTGCCAGCAGTTACGAGGGGGCGAGAGAGACCCAGTACTTC.

The rearrangement links TRBV5-1 to TRBJ1-5; a weak D match, TRBD1 (6 bases). The CDR3 extends over 15 amino acids. The V end was cut by 4 bases, the J end by 6 bases, with 17 bases between. Germline V lookup: CDR1 SGHRS, CDR2 YFSETQ. The DNA for the CDR3 is TGCGCCAGCAGCGCACAGGGAGAGGCGGGTCAGCCCCAGCATTTT. Its translation: CASSAQGEAGQPQHF.

The J gene is TRBJ1-2, the V gene TRBV5-1, with D maybe TRBD1 (6 bases). From germline, CDR1 is SGHRS and CDR2 YFSETQ. CDR3 length equals 14 residues. V was shortened by 4 bases and J by 8 bases, with 18 bases between the two germline ends. The CDR3 sequence: CASSQGGGESGYTF. CDR3 DNA: TGCGCCAGCAGCCAGGGCGGGGGCGAGTCCGGCTACACCTTC.

The V gene is TRBV11-3, the J gene TRBJ2-7, with 12 bases aligning to TRBD2. This CDR3 is 16 amino acids long. CDR1 SGHNT and CDR2 YENEEA come from the germline V gene. J lost 5 bases, V lost 5 bases, and 10 bases had no gene match. CDR3 sequence (DNA): TGTGCCAGCAGCGACCCCCGGACTAGCGGGGAGGACGAGCAGTACTTC. Amino acids: CASSDPRTSGEDEQYF. The whole variable domain, remainder taken from reference TRBV11-3 and TRBJ2-7, is EAGVVQSPRYKIIEKKQPVAFWCNPISGHNTLYWYLQNLGQGPELLIRYENEEAVDDSQLPKDRFSAERLKGVDSTLKIQPAELGDSAVYLCASSDPRTSGEDEQYFGPGTRLTVT.

This chain uses TRBV7-2 with TRBJ1-5; 7 nucleotides agree with TRBD1. With 3 bases clipped from V and 6 bases from J, the junction kept 5 bases outside the gene matches. The germline V gene encodes CDR1 SGHTA and CDR2 FQGNSA. The length of the CDR3 is 14 residues. The CDR3 protein is CASSFEPGGQPQHF. The CDR3 region has the DNA TGTGCCAGCAGCTTCGAACCAGGGGGTCAGCCCCAGCATTTT.